This is a list of T cell receptor beta chains from one sample in a study of neurological immune-mediated disorders. TCRdb itself ran the 5' RACE reads through MiXCR, one entry per CDR3 protein. Of about 44,000 distinct CDR3 sequences detected, around a fifth appear once; the ten largest clones hold about 4.1%. The sequenced sample was PBMCs. The receptors come from a man in his sixties with HTLV-1-associated myelopathy (HAM/TSP). The CDR3 runs from the conserved cysteine through the conserved F or W. A D gene is named only where the DNA matches it firmly.

TRBV5-1	TRBJ2-5	NA	CSSSSGSSGQETQYF
TRBV5-1	TRBJ2-3	TRBD2	CASSLAGGQTDTQYF
TRBV20-1	TRBJ2-1	NA	CSARLLGTDEQFF
TRBV5-1	TRBJ1-2	TRBD1	CASSLTTGLDYGYTF
TRBV12-3/TRBV12-4	TRBJ2-3	NA	CASSSYGQSTDTQYF
TRBV12-3/TRBV12-4	TRBJ2-1	NA	CASSLMGRALNEQFF
TRBV20-1	TRBJ2-7	NA	CSAGGIIGSYEQYF
TRBV5-1	TRBJ2-5	TRBD1	CASSFGQGRETQYF
TRBV28	TRBJ2-5	NA	CASSPYAGSGETQYF
TRBV20-1	TRBJ1-4	NA	CSARVRAQREKLFF
TRBV3-1	TRBJ1-1	NA	CASSGQEVQTGEAFF
TRBV6-5	TRBJ1-5	NA	CASSYSHRDNQPQHF
TRBV20-1	TRBJ2-1	TRBD2	CSAREREREVDEQFF
TRBV9	TRBJ2-7	TRBD2	CASSAAAGGGYEQYF
TRBV29-1	TRBJ2-2	NA	CSVRRENTGELFF
TRBV28	TRBJ1-6	NA	CASSFPGLGSPLHF
TRBV4-1	TRBJ2-3	TRBD2	CASSQVGLAPDTQYF
TRBV20-1	TRBJ2-1	NA	CSARRGGGSDNEQFF
TRBV5-1	TRBJ2-3	TRBD2	CASSSCFSGLAENGDTQYF
TRBV18	TRBJ2-7	TRBD2	CASSPRTSGHYEQYF
TRBV29-1	TRBJ2-2	TRBD1	CSGYRGSTGELFF
TRBV15	TRBJ2-5	NA	CATGLSGASSQTQYF